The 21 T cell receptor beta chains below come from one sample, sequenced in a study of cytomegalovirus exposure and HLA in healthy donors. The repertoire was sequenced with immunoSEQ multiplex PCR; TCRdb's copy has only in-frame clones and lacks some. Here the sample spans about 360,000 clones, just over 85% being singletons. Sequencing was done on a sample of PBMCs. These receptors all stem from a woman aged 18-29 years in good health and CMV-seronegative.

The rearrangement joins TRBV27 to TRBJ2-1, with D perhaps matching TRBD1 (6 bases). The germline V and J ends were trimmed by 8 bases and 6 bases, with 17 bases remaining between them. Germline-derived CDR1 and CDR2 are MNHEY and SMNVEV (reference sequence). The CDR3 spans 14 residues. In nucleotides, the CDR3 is TGTGCCAGCGAATCGAACAGGGCTCGCAATGAGCAGTTCTTC. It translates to CASESNRARNEQFF.

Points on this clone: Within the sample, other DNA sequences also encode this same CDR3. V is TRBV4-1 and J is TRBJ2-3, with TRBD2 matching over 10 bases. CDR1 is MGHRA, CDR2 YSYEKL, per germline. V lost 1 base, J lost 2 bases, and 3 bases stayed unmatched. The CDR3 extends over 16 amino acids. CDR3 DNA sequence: TGCGCCAGCAGCCAAGGGACTAGCGGAAACACAGATACGCAGTATTTT. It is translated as CASSQGTSGNTDTQYF.

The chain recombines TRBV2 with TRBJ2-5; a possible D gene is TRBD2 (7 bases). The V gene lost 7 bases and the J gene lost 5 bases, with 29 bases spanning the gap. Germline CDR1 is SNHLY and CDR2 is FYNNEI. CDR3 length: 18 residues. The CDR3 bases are TGTGCCAGCACCCCGGGGCGGGCGGGGGCTACCAGAAGGGAGACCCAGTACTTC. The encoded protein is CASTPGRAGATRRETQYF.

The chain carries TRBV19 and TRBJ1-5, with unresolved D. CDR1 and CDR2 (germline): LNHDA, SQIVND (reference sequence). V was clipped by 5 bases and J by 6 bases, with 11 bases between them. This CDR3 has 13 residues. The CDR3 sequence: CASSPGLSQPQHF. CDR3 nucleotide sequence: TGTGCCAGTAGTCCCGGTCTCTCTCAGCCCCAGCATTTT.

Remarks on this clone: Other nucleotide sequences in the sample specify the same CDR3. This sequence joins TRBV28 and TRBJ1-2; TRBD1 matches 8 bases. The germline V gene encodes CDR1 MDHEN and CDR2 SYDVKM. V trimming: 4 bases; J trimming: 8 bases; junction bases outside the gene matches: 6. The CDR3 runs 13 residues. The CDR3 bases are TGTGCCAGCAGTTCCGGGACAGGATCGGGCTACACCTTC. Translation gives CASSSGTGSGYTF.

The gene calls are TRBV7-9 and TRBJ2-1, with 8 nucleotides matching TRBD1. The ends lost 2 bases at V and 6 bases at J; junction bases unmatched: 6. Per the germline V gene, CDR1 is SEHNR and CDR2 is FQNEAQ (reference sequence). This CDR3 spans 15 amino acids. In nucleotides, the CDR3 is TGTGCCAGCAGCTTATTAGAGACAGGGGCCAATGAGCAGTTCTTC. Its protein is CASSLLETGANEQFF.

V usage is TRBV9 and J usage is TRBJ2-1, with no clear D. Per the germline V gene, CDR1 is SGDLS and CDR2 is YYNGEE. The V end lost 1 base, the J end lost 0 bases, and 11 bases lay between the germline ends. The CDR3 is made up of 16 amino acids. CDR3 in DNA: TGTGCCAGCAGCGTAAAGCGCCTGAGCTCCTACAATGAGCAGTTCTTC. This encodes CASSVKRLSSYNEQFF.

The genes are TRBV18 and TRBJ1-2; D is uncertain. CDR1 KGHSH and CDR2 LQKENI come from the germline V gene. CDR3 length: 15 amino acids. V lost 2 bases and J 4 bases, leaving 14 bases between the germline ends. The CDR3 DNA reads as TGTGCCAGCTCACCATCGAGCGATATCGGCTATGGCTACACCTTC. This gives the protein CASSPSSDIGYGYTF.

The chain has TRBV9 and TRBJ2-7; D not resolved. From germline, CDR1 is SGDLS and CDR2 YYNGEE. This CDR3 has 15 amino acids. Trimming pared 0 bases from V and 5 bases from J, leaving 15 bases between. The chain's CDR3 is CASSVALAVQDEQYF. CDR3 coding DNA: TGTGCCAGCAGCGTAGCACTGGCAGTTCAGGACGAGCAGTACTTC.

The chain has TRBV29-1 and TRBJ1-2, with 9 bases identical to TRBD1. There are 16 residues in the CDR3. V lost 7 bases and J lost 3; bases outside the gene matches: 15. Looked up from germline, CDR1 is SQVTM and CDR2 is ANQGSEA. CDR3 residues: CSDFASAGTGHYGYTF. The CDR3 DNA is TGCAGCGACTTCGCCTCCGCCGGGACAGGGCACTATGGCTACACCTTC.

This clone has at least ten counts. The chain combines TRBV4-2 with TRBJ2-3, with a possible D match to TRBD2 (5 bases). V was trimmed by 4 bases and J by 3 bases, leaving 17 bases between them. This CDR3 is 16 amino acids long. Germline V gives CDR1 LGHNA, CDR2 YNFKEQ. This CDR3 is CASSPRVEDGTDTQYF. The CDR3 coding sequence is TGTGCCAGCAGCCCCCGTGTGGAGGACGGAACAGATACGCAGTATTTT.

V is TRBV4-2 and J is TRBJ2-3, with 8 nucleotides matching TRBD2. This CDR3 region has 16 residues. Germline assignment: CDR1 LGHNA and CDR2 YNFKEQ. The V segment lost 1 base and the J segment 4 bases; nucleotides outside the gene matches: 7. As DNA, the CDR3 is TGTGCCAGCAGCCAAGGCACGGCTAGCGGGCCAGATACGCAGTATTTT. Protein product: CASSQGTASGPDTQYF.

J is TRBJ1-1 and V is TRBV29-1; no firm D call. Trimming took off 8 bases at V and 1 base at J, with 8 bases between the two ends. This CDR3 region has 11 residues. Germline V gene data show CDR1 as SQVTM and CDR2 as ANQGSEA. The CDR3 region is CSSGRNTEAFF. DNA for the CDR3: TGCAGCTCTGGCCGGAACACTGAAGCTTTCTTT.

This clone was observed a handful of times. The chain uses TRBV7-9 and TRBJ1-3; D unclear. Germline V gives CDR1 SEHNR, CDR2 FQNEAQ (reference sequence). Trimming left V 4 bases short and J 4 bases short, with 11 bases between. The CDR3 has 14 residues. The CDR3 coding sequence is TGTGCCAGCAGCTCACTATCGGGAGGAAACACCATATATTTT. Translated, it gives CASSSLSGGNTIYF.

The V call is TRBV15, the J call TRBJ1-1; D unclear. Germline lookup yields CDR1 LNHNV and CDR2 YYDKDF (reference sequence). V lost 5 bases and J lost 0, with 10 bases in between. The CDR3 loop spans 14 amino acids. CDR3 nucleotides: TGTGCCACCAGCCCTAATTATATGAACACTGAAGCTTTCTTT. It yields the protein CATSPNYMNTEAFF.

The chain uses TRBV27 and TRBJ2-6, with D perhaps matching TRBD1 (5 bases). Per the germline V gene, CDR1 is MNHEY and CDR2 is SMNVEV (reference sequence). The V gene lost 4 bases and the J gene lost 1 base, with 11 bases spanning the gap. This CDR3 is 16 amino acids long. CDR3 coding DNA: TGTGCCAGCAGTTGGTCATCAGGGTCTGGGGCCAACGTCCTGACTTTC. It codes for CASSWSSGSGANVLTF.

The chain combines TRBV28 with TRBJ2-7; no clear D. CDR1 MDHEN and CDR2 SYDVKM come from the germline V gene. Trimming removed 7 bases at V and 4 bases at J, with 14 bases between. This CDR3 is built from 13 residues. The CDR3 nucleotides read TGTGCCAGCACCGCCACAGATGTTTACGAGCAGTACTTC. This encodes CASTATDVYEQYF.

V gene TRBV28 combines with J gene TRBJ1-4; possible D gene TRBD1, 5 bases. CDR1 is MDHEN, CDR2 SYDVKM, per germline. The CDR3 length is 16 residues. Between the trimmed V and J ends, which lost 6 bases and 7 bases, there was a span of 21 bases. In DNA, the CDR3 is TGTGCCAGCAGCCGACCCCTCGGGGGAGGTAGTGAAAAACTGTTTTTT. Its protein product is CASSRPLGGGSEKLFF.

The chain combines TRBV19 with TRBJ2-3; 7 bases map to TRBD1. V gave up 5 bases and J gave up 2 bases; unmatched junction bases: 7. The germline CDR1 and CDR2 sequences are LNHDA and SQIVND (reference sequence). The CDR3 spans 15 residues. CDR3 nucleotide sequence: TGTGCCAGTAGTCTCCAGGGGGTCGTCACAGATACGCAGTATTTT. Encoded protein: CASSLQGVVTDTQYF.

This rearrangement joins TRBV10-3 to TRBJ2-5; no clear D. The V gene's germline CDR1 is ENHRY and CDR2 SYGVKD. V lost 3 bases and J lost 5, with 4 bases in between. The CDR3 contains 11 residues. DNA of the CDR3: TGTGCCATCAGTGATCGGGAGACCCAGTACTTC. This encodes CAISDRETQYF.

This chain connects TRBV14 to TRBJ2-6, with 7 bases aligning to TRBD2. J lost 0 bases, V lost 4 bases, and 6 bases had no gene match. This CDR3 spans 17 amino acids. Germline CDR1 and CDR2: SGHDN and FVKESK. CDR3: CASSPGTTTSGANVLTF. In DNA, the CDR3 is TGTGCCAGCAGCCCCGGGACTACCACCTCTGGGGCCAACGTCCTGACTTTC.